This TCR beta chain was sequenced for a study of T cells in Graves' hyperthyroidism and ophthalmopathy. The sample holds many counts of this clonotype. The antigen remains undetermined. Points from the study as a whole: In the blood, most expanded thyroid clonotypes above 0.001 appeared as well. With a median lead of approximately 6.4 months before onset, the model predicted ophthalmopathy.

RNA transcripts yielded amplified TCR beta CDR3 regions. The TCR CDR3 first-round RT-PCR relied on the HTBI primer set. TCRdb re-called the multiplex PCR reads through MiXCR, storing one row per CDR3 protein. The table records more than 600,000 distinct CDR3 sequences, about a sixth of them present only once. Germline-derived CDR1 and CDR2 are MNHEY and SMNVEV (reference sequence). V lost 4 bases and J 7 bases, leaving 8 bases between the germline ends. The CDR3 spans 11 residues. Patients aged 18 to 65 had newly diagnosed hyperthyroidism lasting under 2 months. The PBMCs had their origin in roughly 9.4 ml of fresh peripheral blood.

The sequenced sample was blood. V and J are TRBV27 and TRBJ2-7; the D call may be TRBD1 or TRBD2 (5 bases each). This TCR derives from a man between 18 and 35 years old with Graves' hyperthyroidism. This CDR3 reads CASSSGTEQYF. Here the CDR3 DNA reads TGTGCCAGCAGTTCCGGGACGGAGCAGTACTTC.